The source of this T cell receptor beta chain is a study of blood T cell repertoires in COVID-19 (dated by TCRdb to about 2020). Broadly, across the study: Samples covering the acute and convalescent phases of COVID-19 were provided by collaborators in the United States, Italy and Spain. The material from the prospective study consisted of cDNA or gDNA derived from T cells, B-cell-depleted T cells, or PBMCs. Subjects who had been exposed to COVID-19, were actively infected with it, or had recovered from it provided the deeply sampled blood TCRbeta repertoires that made up the dataset. The repertoires were released in a freely available public database meant as a resource for research on the immune response to SARS-CoV-2. Samples were obtained from the ongoing ImmuneRACE study (first 160 participants) and from 1,254 subjects provided by 6 global collaborators. A de-identified subject ID, COVID-19 status, age in years and sex were almost always included in the sample metadata. Where HLA class I and class II types were available, the types were taken from metadata supplied by the sample provider, not from assay-based typing. Findings and caveats that apply to the study as a whole: Clinical and demographic metadata were provided uncurated, with the amount varying by source and participant.

V ends up 1 base short and J 5 bases short, with an unmatched junction base count of 9. The CDR3 starts with the cysteine, ends with the phenylalanine, and has 15 residues. Solely the CDR3 DNA is kept, with 45 bases framed from the first base. Per the germline V gene, SQVTM is the CDR1 and ANQGSEA is the CDR2. With respect to this clone: The antigen it binds to is not known. No base quality information exists; no much larger clone differs at one position.

Enrolling through a virtual design, the prospective study's participants ranged in age from roughly 18 to 95 years and lived across approximately 25 United States geographic areas. In the prospective study, cohorts were assigned on the basis of participant-reported clinical history obtained from a screening survey and a study questionnaire. ImmuneRACE Cohort 3 recovered participants were defined by two consecutive negative NP/OP PCR tests, healthcare professional clearance, or symptom resolution. Mobile phlebotomists in the prospective study collected whole blood, serum and a nasopharyngeal or oropharyngeal swab from every participant. Prospective study participants could optionally give additional blood draws and questionnaires over an approximately 2-month period. Prospective study blood samples were shipped either frozen or at room temperature before DNA extraction. TCRbeta CDR3 regions were amplified from genomic DNA by means of the immunoSEQ Assay, a bias-controlled multiplex PCR. Per the source publication's procedure: The number of nucleated cells in each sample was estimated by amplification of reference gene primers within the assay. To quantify the absolute abundance of each unique TCRbeta CDR3 rearrangement, sequence reads were collapsed and filtered. Productive Simpson clonality was computed per sample as the square root of Simpson's diversity index over productive rearrangements. TCRdb holds this immuneACCESS table with in-frame rearrangements only. Some clones are missing; in checked studies, unresolved V genes explain under half, and the rest has no known cause. That table furnishes V, J and clone size, whereas the DNA furnished D and trimming. The sample table records some 330,000 clones; around 83% of these occur just once. The ten largest clones capture 5.1% of the sample.

This clonotype was sampled from a woman in her 50s who had recovered from COVID-19. The sequencing input was PBMCs or T cells enriched from blood (not recorded which). In this chain, TRBV29-1 is recombined with TRBJ1-1, with 8 junctional bases fitting TRBD1. The sequenced DNA is TGCAGCGTTGAAGGCGTGACAGGGGCTACGACTGAAGCTTTCTTT. Its protein product is CSVEGVTGATTEAFF. Here the CDR3 is joined to the reference TRBV29-1 and TRBJ1-1 genes, and the full variable domain is: SAVISQKPSRDICQRGTSLTIQCQVDSQVTMMFWYRQQPGQSLTLIATANQGSEATYESGFVIDKFPISRPNLTFSTLTVSNMSPEDSSIYLCSVEGVTGATTEAFFGQGTRLTVV.